These T cell receptor beta chains were read from a single sample in a study of beta chain features in type 1 diabetes. Sequenced by immunoSEQ multiplex PCR; TCRdb stores in-frame clones only, minus some. This table holds hundreds of thousands of clones, 15% to 19% found once. Sequencing was performed on naive CD4+ T cells from blood. The receptor set was obtained from a man between 18 and 29 years old in good health. Each CDR3 is given with its conserved first and last residue. The D gene is left open where the match is weak. Rows give clone size only sometimes, using once, few, many, or a class for an expanded clone.

v_call: TRBV7-2; j_call: TRBJ1-3; clone_size: few; d_call: TRBD1; cdr3_nt: TGTGCCAGCAGCGAGAGACAGGGCTCCATATATTTT; cdr3_aa: CASSERQGSIYF
v_call: TRBV19; j_call: TRBJ2-3; clone_size: .; d_call: .; cdr3_nt: TGTGCCAGTAGTATGGAGGGATGGGCAGATACGCAGTATTTT; cdr3_aa: CASSMEGWADTQYF
v_call: TRBV2; j_call: TRBJ1-5; clone_size: .; d_call: .; cdr3_nt: TGTGCCAGCAGTGCGAATGAGACACCAAATCAGCCCCAGCATTTT; cdr3_aa: CASSANETPNQPQHF
v_call: TRBV7-6; j_call: TRBJ2-3; clone_size: .; d_call: TRBD2; cdr3_nt: TGTGCCAGCAGCTTAGCTAGCGGGGGGATCACAGATACGCAGTATTTT; cdr3_aa: CASSLASGGITDTQYF
v_call: TRBV6-1; j_call: TRBJ1-1; clone_size: .; d_call: TRBD1; cdr3_nt: TGTGCCAGCAGGGACAGGGATGAAGCTTTCTTT; cdr3_aa: CASRDRDEAFF
v_call: TRBV29-1; j_call: TRBJ1-1; clone_size: few; d_call: TRBD1; cdr3_nt: TGCAGCGTTGGACGACAGGGTTTGAACACTGAAGCTTTCTTT; cdr3_aa: CSVGRQGLNTEAFF
v_call: TRBV21-1; j_call: TRBJ2-7; clone_size: few; d_call: .; cdr3_nt: TGTGCCAGCAGCAAAGGGACTGTACACTCCTACGAGCAGTACTTC; cdr3_aa: CASSKGTVHSYEQYF
v_call: TRBV9; j_call: TRBJ2-3; clone_size: .; d_call: TRBD2; cdr3_nt: TGTGCCAGCAGCCTTAGCGGGGGGAAAGGCGTCGATACGCAGTATTTT; cdr3_aa: CASSLSGGKGVDTQYF
v_call: TRBV5-1; j_call: TRBJ1-6; clone_size: few; d_call: TRBD1; cdr3_nt: TGCGCCAGCAGCTTGAATAACAGGGGCGCGAATTCACCCCTCCACTTT; cdr3_aa: CASSLNNRGANSPLHF
v_call: TRBV6-1; j_call: TRBJ2-3; clone_size: .; d_call: .; cdr3_nt: TGTGCCAGCAGTGAAGGAGGGTGGACAGATACGCAGTATTTT; cdr3_aa: CASSEGGWTDTQYF
v_call: TRBV11-3; j_call: TRBJ2-1; clone_size: few; d_call: .; cdr3_nt: TGTGCCAGCAGCTTAGAGGGCTCCTACAATGAGCAGTTCTTC; cdr3_aa: CASSLEGSYNEQFF
v_call: TRBV11-2; j_call: TRBJ2-3; clone_size: .; d_call: .; cdr3_nt: TGTGCCAGCAGCTCGTGGGCACGCACAGATACGCAGTATTTT; cdr3_aa: CASSSWARTDTQYF
v_call: TRBV7-2; j_call: TRBJ2-7; clone_size: .; d_call: .; cdr3_nt: TGTGCCAGCAGACGCGGACGGGACTACGAGCAGTACTTC; cdr3_aa: CASRRGRDYEQYF
v_call: TRBV5-6; j_call: TRBJ2-5; clone_size: .; d_call: .; cdr3_nt: TGTGCCAGCAGCTTGTTTGACAGCCAAGAGACCCAGTACTTC; cdr3_aa: CASSLFDSQETQYF
v_call: TRBV19; j_call: TRBJ2-3; clone_size: few; d_call: .; cdr3_nt: TGTGCCAGTAGGGTCGAGGGGACGGGCACAGATACGCAGTATTTT; cdr3_aa: CASRVEGTGTDTQYF
v_call: TRBV29-1; j_call: TRBJ2-5; clone_size: .; d_call: .; cdr3_nt: TGCAGCGTCGGCTTTGTGGTACAAGAGACCCAGTACTTC; cdr3_aa: CSVGFVVQETQYF
v_call: TRBV6-5; j_call: TRBJ1-2; clone_size: few; d_call: TRBD1; cdr3_nt: TGTGCCAGCAGTTACCCGACAGGGTTTGACTATGGCTACACCTTC; cdr3_aa: CASSYPTGFDYGYTF
v_call: TRBV9; j_call: TRBJ2-4; clone_size: few; d_call: .; cdr3_nt: TGTGCCAGCAGCCCTGGGCAGGGCGAGGCCAAAAACATTCAGTACTTC; cdr3_aa: CASSPGQGEAKNIQYF
v_call: TRBV19; j_call: TRBJ2-7; clone_size: few; d_call: .; cdr3_nt: TGTGCCAGTAGTTGGGACGGCTTTTACGAGCAGTACTTC; cdr3_aa: CASSWDGFYEQYF
v_call: TRBV11-1; j_call: TRBJ2-2; clone_size: .; d_call: TRBD1; cdr3_nt: TGTGCCAGCAGTCGACAGGGCACCGGGGAGCTGTTTTTT; cdr3_aa: CASSRQGTGELFF
v_call: TRBV5-1; j_call: TRBJ1-2; clone_size: .; d_call: .; cdr3_nt: TGCGCCAGCCGCTGGGGGCCTGGAGGTGGCTACACCTTC; cdr3_aa: CASRWGPGGGYTF
v_call: TRBV7-7; j_call: TRBJ2-2; clone_size: .; d_call: .; cdr3_nt: TGTGCTAGCAGCTTAGATCAGGCGAACACCGGGGAGCTGTTTTTT; cdr3_aa: CASSLDQANTGELFF
v_call: TRBV23-1; j_call: TRBJ2-7; clone_size: few; d_call: TRBD1; cdr3_nt: TGCGCCAGCAGTCTACCCCCGCCGGGACAGGGGGCTGGGGAGCAGTACTTC; cdr3_aa: CASSLPPPGQGAGEQYF
v_call: TRBV11-1; j_call: TRBJ1-1; clone_size: .; d_call: TRBD1; cdr3_nt: TGTGCCAGCAGCTTAGATTATGGACAGGGGACTGAAGCTTTCTTT; cdr3_aa: CASSLDYGQGTEAFF
v_call: TRBV7-3; j_call: TRBJ2-1; clone_size: .; d_call: TRBD1; cdr3_nt: TGTGCCAGCAGCTCACAGGGGAACTCCTACAATGAGCAGTTCTTC; cdr3_aa: CASSSQGNSYNEQFF
v_call: TRBV11-2; j_call: TRBJ2-7; clone_size: few; d_call: TRBD1; cdr3_nt: TGTGCCAGCAGCTCGCGGACAGGCCGTAGGAGCTCCTACGAGCAGTACTTC; cdr3_aa: CASSSRTGRRSSYEQYF
v_call: TRBV7-2; j_call: TRBJ1-5; clone_size: .; d_call: TRBD1; cdr3_nt: TGTGCCAGCAGGGCGGGACAGGGCTATCAGCCCCAGCATTTT; cdr3_aa: CASRAGQGYQPQHF
v_call: TRBV5-4; j_call: TRBJ1-2; clone_size: .; d_call: TRBD1; cdr3_nt: TGTGCCAGCAGCCTACCGGACAGGGTTAACTATGGCTACACCTTC; cdr3_aa: CASSLPDRVNYGYTF